This T cell receptor (beta chain) was observed in a study of T cell responses to AZD1222 COVID-19 vaccine. Study-wide context: Second-dose groups at about 4 or about 12 weeks were pooled. Study conclusions and caveats: Clonal diversity may have been underestimated in mostly white British donors. Scientists sampled the repertoires only once the peak T cell response had passed. Spike-specific TCR breadth and depth both grew after two AZD1222 doses.

Using immunoSEQ multiplex PCR, the repertoire was profiled, and TCRdb retains in-frame clones only, with some absent. Here the sample spans 85,000 to 100,000 clones, 65% to 90% being singletons. For this clone: Its antigen is as yet unknown. A junction end diverges from the germline sequence, so it may reflect a read error.

Germline V lookup: CDR1 KGHDR, CDR2 SFDVKD. The CDR3 sequence is 11 residues long. The sample consisted of peripheral blood, taken on day 0 of AZD1222 vaccination. The chain links TRBV24-1 to TRBJ1-2; D uncertain. The sequence derives from an adult in good health. The CDR3 region is CAPRNYYGYTF. The CDR3 DNA is TGTGCCCCCAGAAACTACTATGGCTACACCTTC.